These T cell receptor beta chains were read from a single sample in a study of blood T cell repertoires in COVID-19. Method: immunoSEQ multiplex PCR; TCRdb's copy keeps in-frame clones and lacks some. This table has hundreds of thousands of clones, 86% appearing once. Sequencing was carried out using peripheral blood. These receptors all stem from a woman in her twenties or thirties with active or convalescent COVID-19. Each CDR3 is given with its conserved first and last residue. The D gene is left open where the match is weak. Size is stated for part of the rows, as once, few or many counts, or as a class when the clone is expanded.

clone size: NA; J gene: TRBJ2-4; D gene: TRBD2; V gene: TRBV30; CDR3 protein: CAWIRSELAGGNIQYF; CDR3 DNA: TGTGCCTGGATTCGATCGGAACTAGCGGGCGGAAACATTCAGTACTTC
clone size: few; J gene: TRBJ2-1; D gene: TRBD2; V gene: TRBV7-2; CDR3 protein: CASSLRSGRESSYNEQFF; CDR3 DNA: TGTGCCAGCAGCTTAAGGTCCGGGAGGGAGAGCTCCTACAATGAGCAGTTCTTC
clone size: NA; J gene: TRBJ2-7; D gene: NA; V gene: TRBV4-1; CDR3 protein: CASSPGSYYEQYF; CDR3 DNA: TGCGCCAGCAGCCCGGGAAGTTACTACGAGCAGTACTTC
clone size: NA; J gene: TRBJ1-5; D gene: NA; V gene: TRBV19; CDR3 protein: CASRNLAQSSNQPQHF; CDR3 DNA: TGTGCCAGTAGAAATCTCGCGCAATCTAGCAATCAGCCCCAGCATTTT
clone size: few; J gene: TRBJ2-7; D gene: NA; V gene: TRBV6-5; CDR3 protein: CASSTGPFRGEQYF; CDR3 DNA: TGTGCCAGCTCAACCGGTCCCTTCCGGGGCGAGCAGTACTTC
clone size: NA; J gene: TRBJ1-5; D gene: TRBD1; V gene: TRBV5-4; CDR3 protein: CASSVQGNQPQHF; CDR3 DNA: TGTGCCAGCAGCGTACAGGGGAATCAGCCCCAGCATTTT
clone size: NA; J gene: TRBJ1-2; D gene: TRBD1; V gene: TRBV10-3; CDR3 protein: CAITRTGNDYGYTF; CDR3 DNA: TGTGCCATCACCCGGACAGGGAATGACTATGGCTACACCTTC
clone size: NA; J gene: TRBJ2-3; D gene: NA; V gene: TRBV19; CDR3 protein: CASSTPSGLEADTQYF; CDR3 DNA: TGTGCCAGTAGTACTCCATCTGGTTTGGAGGCAGATACGCAGTATTTT
clone size: once; J gene: TRBJ1-2; D gene: NA; V gene: TRBV6-2/TRBV6-3; CDR3 protein: CASSYSQGYGYTF; CDR3 DNA: TGTGCCAGCAGTTACAGCCAGGGATATGGCTACACCTTC
clone size: NA; J gene: TRBJ1-1; D gene: NA; V gene: TRBV29-1; CDR3 protein: CSVIPGLENTEAFF; CDR3 DNA: TGCAGCGTGATCCCGGGTTTGGAGAACACTGAAGCTTTCTTT
clone size: NA; J gene: TRBJ2-1; D gene: NA; V gene: TRBV5-4; CDR3 protein: CASSLTGNSYNEQFF; CDR3 DNA: TGTGCCAGCAGCTTAACAGGGAACTCCTACAATGAGCAGTTCTTC
clone size: few; J gene: TRBJ2-7; D gene: NA; V gene: TRBV30; CDR3 protein: CAWSVWEKSYEQYF; CDR3 DNA: TGTGCCTGGAGTGTGTGGGAGAAATCCTACGAGCAGTACTTC
clone size: NA; J gene: TRBJ2-7; D gene: TRBD1; V gene: TRBV6-5; CDR3 protein: CASSYSAGTGGEQYF; CDR3 DNA: TGTGCCAGCAGTTACTCCGCCGGGACAGGGGGTGAGCAGTACTTC
clone size: NA; J gene: TRBJ2-1; D gene: NA; V gene: TRBV19; CDR3 protein: CATTENLYNEQFF; CDR3 DNA: TGTGCCACGACAGAAAACCTTTACAATGAGCAGTTCTTC
clone size: NA; J gene: TRBJ2-7; D gene: NA; V gene: TRBV25-1; CDR3 protein: CASSPLELKEQYF; CDR3 DNA: TGTGCCAGCAGCCCGCTAGAATTGAAGGAGCAGTACTTC
clone size: NA; J gene: TRBJ1-5; D gene: NA; V gene: TRBV18; CDR3 protein: CASSPNLGGQVGHSNQPQHF; CDR3 DNA: TGTGCCAGCTCACCTAACTTAGGTGGGCAGGTAGGTCATAGCAATCAGCCCCAGCATTTT
clone size: NA; J gene: TRBJ1-2; D gene: NA; V gene: TRBV12-3/TRBV12-4; CDR3 protein: CASSFMADYGYTF; CDR3 DNA: TGTGCCAGCAGTTTTATGGCAGACTATGGCTACACCTTC
clone size: NA; J gene: TRBJ1-4; D gene: TRBD1; V gene: TRBV2; CDR3 protein: CASRKGQGLNEKLFF; CDR3 DNA: TGTGCCAGCAGGAAAGGACAGGGCCTCAATGAAAAACTGTTTTTT
clone size: NA; J gene: TRBJ1-1; D gene: NA; V gene: TRBV19; CDR3 protein: CASTSAGGLNTEAFF; CDR3 DNA: TGTGCCAGCACATCCGCGGGTGGGTTAAACACTGAAGCTTTCTTT
clone size: NA; J gene: TRBJ1-3; D gene: NA; V gene: TRBV5-1; CDR3 protein: CASSLGQVSGNTIYF; CDR3 DNA: TGCGCCAGCAGCTTGGGGCAAGTCTCTGGAAACACCATATATTTT
clone size: NA; J gene: TRBJ1-1; D gene: TRBD1; V gene: TRBV19; CDR3 protein: CASSPTTGYNTEAFF; CDR3 DNA: TGTGCCAGTAGTCCCACGACAGGGTACAACACTGAAGCTTTCTTT
clone size: few; J gene: TRBJ2-3; D gene: NA; V gene: TRBV14; CDR3 protein: CASSPLLGRTDTQYF; CDR3 DNA: TGTGCCAGCAGCCCCTTGCTGGGGCGCACAGATACGCAGTATTTT
clone size: NA; J gene: TRBJ2-3; D gene: NA; V gene: TRBV5-1; CDR3 protein: CASQTGSFADTQYF; CDR3 DNA: TGCGCCAGCCAAACAGGGAGTTTCGCAGATACGCAGTATTTT
clone size: NA; J gene: TRBJ1-1; D gene: NA; V gene: TRBV18; CDR3 protein: CASSPDGGTEAFF; CDR3 DNA: TGTGCCAGCTCACCGGACGGGGGGACTGAAGCTTTCTTT
clone size: NA; J gene: TRBJ2-1; D gene: NA; V gene: TRBV20-1; CDR3 protein: CSARGVNEQFF; CDR3 DNA: TGCAGTGCTAGAGGAGTTAATGAGCAGTTCTTC
clone size: NA; J gene: TRBJ1-1; D gene: TRBD1; V gene: TRBV4-1; CDR3 protein: CASSQLGEGGANTEAFF; CDR3 DNA: TGCGCCAGCAGCCAATTGGGGGAAGGGGGCGCGAACACTGAAGCTTTCTTT
clone size: NA; J gene: TRBJ1-5; D gene: TRBD1; V gene: TRBV10-3; CDR3 protein: CAISESIGQGESQPQHF; CDR3 DNA: TGTGCCATCAGTGAGTCGATAGGACAGGGGGAGAGTCAGCCCCAGCATTTT
clone size: NA; J gene: TRBJ1-5; D gene: NA; V gene: TRBV19; CDR3 protein: CASNRDSYMPQHF; CDR3 DNA: TGTGCCAGTAACCGGGATAGCTACATGCCCCAGCATTTT
clone size: NA; J gene: TRBJ1-1; D gene: NA; V gene: TRBV6-5; CDR3 protein: CASSMGRGTEAFF; CDR3 DNA: TGTGCCAGCAGTATGGGACGGGGGACTGAAGCTTTCTTT